This entry lists 7 T cell receptor beta chains sequenced from one sample in a study of breast tumors, draining lymph nodes, adjacent tissues. The lymph nodes were axillary draining lymph nodes from breast cancer patients. TCRdb processed the multiplex PCR reads anew with MiXCR; each CDR3 protein has one entry. The repertoire holds around 300,000 distinct CDR3 sequences, with around 31% as singletons. Source material: axillary lymph node tissue. The origin of the receptors is a female donor with breast cancer. Some clones in this sample may be carry-over from other donors' samples.

The gene calls are TRBV10-3 and TRBJ1-4; D might be TRBD1 (6 bases). Trimming left V 10 bases short and J 4 bases short, with 22 bases between. The CDR3 is made up of 16 amino acids. Per germline, CDR1 ENHRY and CDR2 SYGVKD. CDR3 protein: CATTGRDGQLNEKLFF. The CDR3 DNA reads TGTGCCACCACGGGCAGGGACGGACAGCTTAATGAAAAACTGTTTTTT.

The chain employs TRBV2 and TRBJ2-5; a weak D match, TRBD1 (6 bases). CDR1 is SNHLY, CDR2 FYNNEI, per germline. The CDR3 runs to 19 residues. V lost 1 base, J lost 0 bases, and 21 bases lay in between. CDR3 loop: CASSEDRGGGGRDQETQYF. In DNA form, the CDR3 reads TGTGCCAGCAGTGAAGACCGAGGCGGTGGGGGCCGTGACCAAGAGACCCAGTACTTC.

This clonotype showed up many times. The chain carries TRBV12-3 or TRBV12-4 and TRBJ2-7; 9 bases align to TRBD2. V trimming: 3 bases; J trimming: 0 bases; junction bases outside the gene matches: 3. CDR3 length equals 15 residues. The CDR3 protein is CASSLSGRTSYEQYF. The CDR3 region has the DNA TGTGCCAGCAGTTTGAGCGGGAGGACCTCCTACGAGCAGTACTTC.

Regarding this clonotype: A much larger clone lies one base from this, so it may be a read error. The J gene is TRBJ2-1, the V gene TRBV9, with D possibly being TRBD1 or TRBD2 (5 bases each). The length of the CDR3 is 15 residues. The germline CDR1 and CDR2 sequences are SGDLS and YYNGEE. The CDR3 DNA follows: TGTGCCAGCAGCGTCTCCCAGTGGGGGTATGTCGAGCCGTTCTTC. This gives the protein CASSVSQWGYVEPFF.

In the case of this clonotype: Since a much larger clone is just one base distant, this may be a read error. The chain employs TRBV6-5 and TRBJ1-2, with TRBD1 as a possible D gene (6 bases). V lost 5 bases and J 4 bases, leaving 8 bases between the germline ends. The CDR3 extends over 12 amino acids. Germline CDR1 reads MNHEY; CDR2 reads SVGAGI. The CDR3 loop reads CASSRGGYGYTF. CDR3 in DNA: TGTGCCAGCAGTCGAGGGGGCTATGGCTACACCTTC.

This clonotype showed up many times. V is TRBV19 and J is TRBJ2-2; 7 nucleotides agree with TRBD1. Germline V CDR1 and CDR2: LNHDA, SQIVND (reference sequence). V lost 6 bases and J lost 3; bases outside the gene matches: 7. The CDR3 covers 15 residues. In DNA form, the CDR3 reads TGTGCCAGTAGCAAATGGACAGGTGACACCGGGGAGCTGTTTTTT. This sequence encodes CASSKWTGDTGELFF.

The gene calls are TRBV7-2 and TRBJ1-5, with 8 bases that match TRBD1. Germline values: CDR1 SGHTA, CDR2 FQGNSA. This CDR3 spans 16 amino acids. V shed 2 bases, J shed 3 bases, and the junction held 6 bases outside the gene matches. CDR3 DNA sequence: TGTGCCAGCAGCTTAAGACAGGGGTCACACAATCAGCCCCAGCATTTT. This encodes CASSLRQGSHNQPQHF. Full variable domain (rest looked up from reference TRBV7-2 and TRBJ1-5): GAGVSQSPSNKVTEKGKDVELRCDPISGHTALYWYRQSLGQGLEFLIYFQGNSAPDKSGLPSDRFSAERTGGSVSTLTIQRTQQEDSAVYLCASSLRQGSHNQPQHFGDGTRLSIL.